This T cell receptor (beta chain) derives from a study of high-grade serous ovarian cancer treatment subgroups. Study as a whole: Each sample yielded on average about 7,000 unique TCR beta rearrangements from 12,000 to 15,000 reads. General study findings and limits: TCR clonal relatedness correlated positively with neoantigen level. Repertoire similarity ranged roughly 0.095 to 0.8 between tumors of one patient. CDR1 and CDR2 were left unanalyzed; analyses focused on CDR3.

Some clones are missing from TCRdb's copy, which holds only in-frame ones; the method was immunoSEQ multiplex PCR. The table records hundreds of clones, under 85% of them present only once. Tumor samples were taken before definitive surgery or chemotherapy. Notes on this clone: What it binds is unknown.

Germline assignment: CDR1 KGHSH and CDR2 LQKENI. Germline trimming cut 2 bases from V and 1 base from J; bases unmatched to any gene: 5. The CDR3 is 16 residues long. This TCR was recovered from a human donor with high-grade serous ovarian cancer. Sequencing used tumor tissue. This chain joins TRBV18 and TRBJ1-1, with 9 nucleotides matching TRBD1. CDR3 amino acids: CASSPTDRGSNTEAFF. The CDR3 bases are TGTGCCAGCTCACCAACTGACAGGGGGTCGAACACTGAAGCTTTCTTT. Supplemented by reference TRBV18 and TRBJ1-1, the full variable domain reads NAGVMQNPRHLVRRRGQEARLRCSPMKGHSHVYWYRQLPEEGLKFMVYLQKENIIDESGMPKERFSAEFPKEGPSILRIQQVVRGDSAAYFCASSPTDRGSNTEAFFGQGTRLTVV.